These T cell receptor beta chains were read from a single sample in a study of regulatory T cells in long-lasting Graves disease. TCRdb used MiXCR to reprocess the multiplex PCR reads, holding one entry per CDR3 protein. The table includes a few hundred thousand distinct CDR3 sequences, over 15% detected once. This same sample was also taken into another study, of T cells in Graves' hyperthyroidism and ophthalmopathy.

This specimen consisted of peripheral blood mononuclear cells (PBMCs), obtained at new diagnosis, from a patient treated with antithyroid drugs. The source is a man aged 35 to 55 with Graves disease. Each CDR3 is given with its conserved first and last residue.

>TRBV15
CATRTGPRETQYF
>TRBV2
CASSEGATYEQYF
>TRBV4-3
CASSQEATGGFGYEQYF
>TRBV5-1
CASSLGLAGGEQFF
>TRBV7-2
CASSPVGGALFYGYTF
>TRBV2
CASSEALRGSNEKLFF
>TRBV10-1
CASSDTPAGTEAFF
>TRBV20-1
CSARAGTSETQYF
>TRBV20-1
CSAGRGYPNNSPLHF
>TRBV19
CASSDDATDTQYF
>TRBV12-3/TRBV12-4
CASKPAGSSSYNEQFF
>TRBV10-3
CAISVEPGQGIGETQYF
>TRBV2
CASSPRRNSNQPQHF
>TRBV4-2
CASSQERTSGNTGELFF
>TRBV15
CATSRPGGTGVYGYTF
>TRBV6-2/TRBV6-3
CAIRPGGNYNEQFF
>TRBV15
CATSRWEGWSSGNTIYF
>TRBV6-1
CASSEKDKANYGYTF
>TRBV4-3
CAGSQGNGRLTNEKLFF
>TRBV11-2
CASRGQQETQYF
>TRBV3-1
CASSQDTRGTEQYF
>TRBV7-2
CASSSSTRLETQYF
>TRBV7-9
CASSPGTSQETQYF
>TRBV7-2
CASSYRSEETQYF
>TRBV19
CASSMNSGTTKGTQYF
>TRBV5-1
CASSSGIVLSYEQYF
>TRBV7-2
CASSPKTSGVETQYF
>TRBV11-2
CASSLATNQPQHF
>TRBV7-6
CASSLTSGGSSTGELFF
>TRBV19
CASSIEVGTEAFF
>TRBV28
CASSSLDRSTDTQYF
>TRBV28
CASRRGNYNEQFF
>TRBV30
CAWRTTGGYEQYF
>TRBV9
CASTRSGSQGDTQYF
>TRBV11-2
CASGGGPDYEQYF
>TRBV11-2
CASSPYSGPGFF
>TRBV18
CASSPRGGAKNF
>TRBV6-1
CASSKGQGYNEQFF
>TRBV15
CATSRDWNQPQHF
>TRBV7-3
CASSSNRGRTGELFF
>TRBV30
CAWSAGETQYF
>TRBV2
CASSQGDSGANVLTF
>TRBV18
CASSPPAIGADIQYF
>TRBV7-6
CASSTTYTDTQYF
>TRBV7-2
CASSLTYRGLGNEQFF
>TRBV12-5
CASGSLSSYEQYF
>TRBV20-1
CSAYPGLRGNEKLFF
>TRBV20-1
CSARQHGDSPLHF
>TRBV6-1
CASSAGLTYEQYF
>TRBV6-1
CASSEGGYEQFF
>TRBV20-1
CSARPSGRGATGELFF
>TRBV12-3/TRBV12-4
CASSLALRGLAGAPSYNEQFF
>TRBV5-1
CASSLGPIGNEQFF
>TRBV15
CATSRRGGVTEAFF
>TRBV12-3/TRBV12-4
CASSFKGGFTEAFF